This TCR beta chain is from a study of blood T cell repertoires in COVID-19 (TCRdb year 2020). Regarding the complete study: Samples from collaborators originated in the United States, Italy and Spain and spanned both the acute and convalescent phases of COVID-19. The prospective study material was composed of cDNA or gDNA derived from T cells, B-cell-depleted T cells, or PBMCs. Subjects who had been exposed to COVID-19, were actively infected with it, or had recovered from it provided the deeply sampled blood TCRbeta repertoires that made up the dataset. The repertoires were released in a freely available public database meant as a resource for research on the immune response to SARS-CoV-2. The samples were drawn from two sources: the first 160 participants of the ongoing ImmuneRACE study, and over 950 subjects contributed by 6 global collaborators. Nearly every sample came with metadata listing a de-identified subject ID, COVID-19 status, age in years and sex. HLA class I and class II types, where available, came from metadata supplied by the sample provider rather than from assay-based typing.

Points on this clone: There is no known antigen for this receptor. No clone much larger than this one lies a single base away; base qualities are absent.

Participants in the prospective study were aged about 18 to 95 years, lived in under 30 United States geographic areas, and enrolled through a virtual design. In the prospective study, cohorts were assigned on the basis of participant-reported clinical history obtained from a screening survey and a study questionnaire. A participant counted as exposed if, within 2 weeks of entering the study, that participant had been in contact with someone who had a PCR-confirmed or clinician-diagnosed COVID-19 case. In the prospective study, mobile phlebotomists collected whole blood, serum and a nasopharyngeal or oropharyngeal swab from each participant. Participants in the prospective study had the option to provide additional blood draws and questionnaires over an approximately 2-month period. Before DNA extraction, prospective study blood samples were shipped either frozen or at room temperature. TCRbeta CDR3 regions were amplified from genomic DNA using the immunoSEQ Assay, a bias-controlled multiplex PCR. The study's processing was this. Nucleated cell counts per sample were estimated from amplification of reference gene primers within the assay. To quantify the absolute abundance of each unique TCRbeta CDR3 rearrangement, sequence reads were collapsed and filtered. For each sample, productive Simpson clonality was calculated by taking the square root of Simpson's diversity index across productive rearrangements. Sourced from immuneACCESS, this table was stored by TCRdb with only in-frame sequences that have V and J called. A share of the clones is absent; for the studies checked, an unresolved V gene accounts for under half, and the remainder has no known explanation. V and J calls and clone size are copied from that table; D and trimming were computed from the DNA. This sample gives approximately 380,000 clones in total; roughly nine tenths of them show up just once. Clones ranked in the top ten supply about 0.78% of the sample.

Points the paper makes about the study in general: The amount of clinical and demographic metadata varied by source and participant and was provided uncurated.

Material for sequencing was PBMCs or T cells enriched from blood (not recorded which). This clonotype was sampled from a woman in her thirties or forties who had been exposed to COVID-19.

The DNA reads TGTGCCAGCTCACCAGGGCAGGCGCCACGAGCTAACTATGGCTACACCTTC. This gives the protein CASSPGQAPRANYGYTF. The chain is assembled from TRBV18 and TRBJ1-2, with no D gene named confidently. The CDR3, cysteine through phenylalanine, is 17 amino acids long. Left in the record is the CDR3 DNA by itself, 51 bases read in frame from the first base. V sheds 2 bases and J sheds 0 bases, leaving 16 bases between their ends. CDR1 and CDR2 were assigned from the germline V gene as KGHSH and LQKENI. Reference TRBV18 and TRBJ1-2 genes cover what lies past the CDR3, so the full variable domain is NAGVMQNPRHLVRRRGQEARLRCSPMKGHSHVYWYRQLPEEGLKFMVYLQKENIIDESGMPKERFSAEFPKEGPSILRIQQVVRGDSAAYFCASSPGQAPRANYGYTFGSGTRLTVV.